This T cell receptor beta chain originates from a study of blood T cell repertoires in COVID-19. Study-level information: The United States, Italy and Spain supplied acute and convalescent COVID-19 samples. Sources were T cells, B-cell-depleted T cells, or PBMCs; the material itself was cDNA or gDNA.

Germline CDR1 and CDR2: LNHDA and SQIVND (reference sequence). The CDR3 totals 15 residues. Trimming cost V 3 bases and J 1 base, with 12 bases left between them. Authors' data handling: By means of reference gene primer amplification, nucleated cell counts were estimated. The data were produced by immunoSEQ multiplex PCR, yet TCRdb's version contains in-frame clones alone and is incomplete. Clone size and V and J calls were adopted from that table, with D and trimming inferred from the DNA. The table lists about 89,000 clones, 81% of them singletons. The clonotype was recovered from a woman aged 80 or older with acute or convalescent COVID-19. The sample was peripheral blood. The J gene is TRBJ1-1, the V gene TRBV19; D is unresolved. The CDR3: CASSIIALSNTEAFF. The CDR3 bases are TGTGCCAGTAGTATTATAGCCTTATCGAACACTGAAGCTTTCTTT.